This entry lists 20 T cell receptor beta chains sequenced from one sample in a study of control samples from healthy donors and cancer patients. The repertoire was sequenced with immunoSEQ multiplex PCR; TCRdb's copy has only in-frame clones and lacks some. Here the sample spans around 57,000 clones, about 91% being singletons. Sequencing was done on a sample of PBMCs. These receptors all come from a man aged 25 to 40 with colorectal cancer.

V usage is TRBV11-2 and J usage is TRBJ1-3; 7 nucleotides match TRBD1. The V gene end was trimmed by 3 bases and the J gene end by 2 bases; junction bases not matched to a gene: 4. This CDR3 contains 15 residues. Germline V gene data show CDR1 as SGHAT and CDR2 as FQNNGV. CDR3 region: CASSFDRDPGNTIYF. The CDR3 DNA is TGTGCCAGCAGCTTTGACAGGGACCCTGGAAACACCATATATTTT.

This clone was seen once. This chain joins TRBV5-6 and TRBJ1-5, with D possibly being TRBD1 (5 bases). Germline V gene sequence: CDR1 SGHDT, CDR2 YYEEEE. There are 14 residues in the CDR3. The V gene lost 4 bases and the J gene lost 4 bases, with 12 bases spanning the gap. CDR3 DNA sequence: TGTGCCAGCAGCCTGGGACCACCTAATCAGCCCCAGCATTTT. The encoded protein is CASSLGPPNQPQHF.

The chain recombines TRBV11-2 with TRBJ1-1, with D possibly matching TRBD1 (6 bases). Trimming stripped 5 bases from V and 4 bases from J, with 11 bases between. The CDR3 contains 13 residues. In germline, CDR1 is SGHAT, CDR2 FQNNGV. Here the CDR3 reads CASSAGQITEAFF. The CDR3 nucleotides are TGTGCCAGCAGCGCAGGACAGATCACTGAAGCTTTCTTT.

The V gene is TRBV7-8, the J gene TRBJ1-5; the D is unclear. Germline CDR1 and CDR2: SGHVS and FQNEAQ. The CDR3 has 14 amino acids. Trimming shortened V by 5 bases and J by 9 bases, and 17 bases separated the two germline ends. The CDR3 is CASSPTDRYSPQHF. For the CDR3, the DNA is TGTGCCAGCAGCCCCACGGACCGGTATTCGCCCCAGCATTTT. The full variable domain, in which reference TRBV7-8 and TRBJ1-5 provide the parts outside the CDR3, is GAGVSQSPRYKVAKRGQDVALRCDPISGHVSLFWYQQALGQGPEFLTYFQNEAQLDKSGLPSDRFFAERPEGSVSTLKIQRTQQEDSAVYLCASSPTDRYSPQHFGDGTRLSIL.

The chain is built from TRBV7-2 and TRBJ2-7; D possibly matches TRBD1 or TRBD2 (6 bases each). Germline loops: CDR1 SGHTA, CDR2 FQGNSA. V shed 5 bases and J shed 4 bases, with 18 bases lying between them. The CDR3 runs 15 residues. CDR3 bases: TGTGCCAGCAGCCCGCTCGGGGGCGCCCCTTACGAGCAGTACTTC. It encodes CASSPLGGAPYEQYF. Together with reference TRBV7-2 and TRBJ2-7, the CDR3 gives the full variable domain: GAGVSQSPSNKVTEKGKDVELRCDPISGHTALYWYRQSLGQGLEFLIYFQGNSAPDKSGLPSDRFSAERTGGSVSTLTIQRTQQEDSAVYLCASSPLGGAPYEQYFGPGTRLTVT.

The rearrangement joins TRBV5-1 to TRBJ1-2; 8 nucleotides agree with TRBD1. Germline V gives CDR1 SGHRS, CDR2 YFSETQ. After removal of 2 bases from V and 2 bases from J, the junction contained 5 bases not matched to a gene. CDR3 length: 15 residues. The CDR3 DNA sequence: TGCGCCAGCAGCTTCGGCCAGGGGGCGAACTATGGCTACACCTTC. It encodes CASSFGQGANYGYTF.

In the case of this clone: At one end the junction does not follow the germline gene, possibly because of a read error. The chain employs TRBV29-1 and TRBJ1-2, with 7 bases fitting TRBD1. CDR1 is SQVTM and CDR2 is ANQGSEA in the germline V gene. The CDR3 has 15 residues. CDR3 amino acids: CSGENRDSGNYGYTF. The DNA of the CDR3 is TGCAGCGGTGAAAACCGGGACAGTGGAAACTATGGCTACACCTTC.

J is TRBJ2-2 and V is TRBV6-5; the D gene could be TRBD1 or TRBD2 (5 bases each). Germline V gives CDR1 MNHEY, CDR2 SVGAGI. Trimming shortened V by 6 bases and J by 2 bases, and 13 bases separated the two germline ends. This CDR3 is built from 15 residues. The CDR3 protein is CASSLGRHNTGELFF. The CDR3 bases are TGTGCCAGCAGCTTGGGACGTCATAACACCGGGGAGCTGTTTTTT.

This rearrangement joins TRBV6-1 to TRBJ2-7; D is uncertain. CDR1 is MNHNS, CDR2 SASEGT, per germline. Between the trimmed V and J ends, which lost 2 bases and 2 bases, there was a span of 16 bases. The CDR3 has 16 amino acids. CDR3 protein: CASSEYGNVPPYEQYV. CDR3 nucleotide sequence: TGTGCCAGCAGTGAATACGGAAATGTCCCTCCCTACGAGCAGTACGTC.

The CDR3 here is CASSLTSNYGYTF. CDR3 DNA sequence: TGTGCCAGCAGTTTGACGTCTAACTATGGCTACACCTTC. The gene calls are TRBV12-3 or TRBV12-4 and TRBJ1-2, with D unclear. There are 13 residues in the CDR3. Trimming pared 3 bases from V and 0 bases from J, leaving 5 bases between.

V usage is TRBV18 and J usage is TRBJ2-1; D unclear. Germline V gene data show CDR1 as KGHSH and CDR2 as LQKENI. The V end lost 2 bases, the J end lost 5 bases, and 1 base lay between the germline ends. The length of the CDR3 is 11 residues. The CDR3 nucleotides read TGTGCCAGCTCACCAAACAATGAGCAGTTCTTC. This sequence encodes CASSPNNEQFF.

In this sample, this clone turned up a few times. The V and J genes are TRBV5-1 and TRBJ2-7; TRBD1 matches at 8 bases. V gave up 4 bases and J gave up 2 bases; unmatched junction bases: 8. Germline V CDR1 and CDR2: SGHRS, YFSETQ. The CDR3 sequence is 15 residues long. Written as DNA, the CDR3 is TGCGCCAGCAGCCCTGGAGTGGGACAGGCCTACGAGCAGTACTTC. Translated, it gives CASSPGVGQAYEQYF.

This clone was seen only a few times. V gene TRBV19 combines with J gene TRBJ1-6; 8 bases map to TRBD1. CDR1 and CDR2 from the germline V gene are LNHDA and SQIVND (reference sequence). V lost 7 bases and J lost 8; bases outside the gene matches: 4. There are 13 residues in the CDR3. The CDR3 nucleotides read TGTGCCAGTAAAGACAGGGGACATTCACCCCTCCACTTT. Translating gives CASKDRGHSPLHF.

The chain is built from TRBV24-1 and TRBJ2-2; 7 nucleotides agree with TRBD2. Germline CDR1 is KGHDR and CDR2 is SFDVKD. The trim removed 6 bases at V and 5 bases at J, leaving 5 bases unmatched. The CDR3 covers 14 residues. Here the CDR3 reads CATSWEGRTGELFF. For the CDR3, the DNA is TGTGCCACCAGTTGGGAGGGGCGGACCGGGGAGCTGTTTTTT.

The V gene is TRBV2, the J gene TRBJ1-5; D gene unclear. CDR3 length: 17 residues. Trimming took off 4 bases at V and 1 base at J, with 17 bases between the two ends. The germline V gene has CDR1 SNHLY and CDR2 FYNNEI. The CDR3 DNA reads TGTGCCAGCAGTGTGTTCCCCGGCCAAGGAAGCAATCAGCCCCAGCATTTT. As protein: CASSVFPGQGSNQPQHF.

This clone occurred once. V is TRBV6-5 and J is TRBJ2-7, with 8 bases matching TRBD1. The CDR3 spans 12 residues. Looked up from germline, CDR1 is MNHEY and CDR2 is SVGAGI. Trimming at V came to 6 bases and at J to 3 bases, leaving 1 base not matched to a gene. CDR3 coding DNA: TGTGCCAGCAGAGGACAGGGCTACGAGCAGTACGTC. Translating it yields CASRGQGYEQYV.

The CDR3 is CASSYGRTTNSYEQYV. CDR3 DNA: TGTGCCAGCAGTTACGGTAGGACGACGAACTCCTACGAGCAGTACGTC. The V call is TRBV6-2 or TRBV6-3, the J call TRBJ2-7; D not resolved. Germline V gives CDR1 MNHEY, CDR2 SVGEGT. This CDR3 has 16 amino acids. Trimming removed 2 bases at V and 0 bases at J, with 14 bases between.

V usage is TRBV27 and J usage is TRBJ1-5; D is uncertain. Per the germline V gene, CDR1 is MNHEY and CDR2 is SMNVEV (reference sequence). The CDR3 runs 13 residues. Trimming took off 3 bases at V and 1 base at J, with 4 bases between the two ends. This chain's CDR3 is CASSFDSNQPQHF. The CDR3 DNA reads TGTGCCAGCAGTTTCGACAGCAATCAGCCCCAGCATTTT.

The chain couples TRBV7-2 to TRBJ1-2, with 7 bases lining up with TRBD1. CDR1 SGHTA and CDR2 FQGNSA come from the germline V gene. The length of the CDR3 is 14 residues. V trimming: 4 bases; J trimming: 2 bases; junction bases outside the gene matches: 4. The CDR3 protein is CASSSRGQNYGYTF. The CDR3 DNA follows: TGTGCCAGCAGCTCCAGGGGACAGAACTATGGCTACACCTTC.

V is TRBV12-5 and J is TRBJ2-3; TRBD2 matches 10 bases. The germline gives CDR1 LGHNT, CDR2 FRNRAP. J lost 6 bases, V lost 2 bases, and 5 bases had no gene match. CDR3 length: 15 residues. CDR3 sequence reads: CASGLFSGGRDTQYF. CDR3 in DNA: TGTGCTAGTGGTTTGTTTAGCGGGGGGCGGGATACGCAGTATTTT.